The 15 T cell receptor beta chains below all came from one sample that was sequenced in a study of shared clonotypes between healthy human individuals. The naive CD8 subset, CD45RO-negative cells positively selected for CCR7, excluded terminally differentiated effector memory CD45RA+ cells. Sequenced by immunoSEQ multiplex PCR; TCRdb stores in-frame clones only, minus some. The sample yields nearly 2 million clones, approximately 94% seen once. The sequenced sample was naive CD8+ T cells sorted from blood. Receptors originate from a man aged 18 to 29 in good health.

The chain joins TRBV4-1 to TRBJ2-1, with 8 bases aligning to TRBD2. The CDR3 extends over 16 amino acids. Trimming removed 3 bases from V and 8 bases from J; junction bases left unmatched: 12. CDR1 is MGHRA, CDR2 YSYEKL, per germline. CDR3 sequence reads: CASSHDLSGGFYEQFF. The CDR3, as DNA: TGCGCCAGCAGCCATGATTTAAGCGGGGGCTTTTATGAGCAGTTCTTC.

The V call is TRBV27, the J call TRBJ1-2; TRBD1 matches 7 bases. Germline CDR1 reads MNHEY; CDR2 reads SMNVEV (reference sequence). The CDR3 length is 13 residues. V was pared by 6 bases and J by 4 bases, with 5 bases of the junction left unmatched. CDR3 loop: CASSQGTAYGYTF. CDR3 nucleotides: TGTGCCAGCAGCCAAGGGACAGCCTATGGCTACACCTTC.

The rearrangement joins TRBV14 to TRBJ2-1; 7 bases align to TRBD2. This CDR3 has 16 amino acids. Germline V gene sequence: CDR1 SGHDN, CDR2 FVKESK. V trimming: 5 bases; J trimming: 5 bases; junction bases outside the gene matches: 12. The CDR3 sequence: CASSEWASGGDNEQFF. CDR3 in DNA: TGTGCCAGCAGCGAATGGGCTAGCGGAGGGGACAATGAGCAGTTCTTC.

This chain links TRBV4-1 with TRBJ2-7; 8 bases match TRBD2. The CDR3 contains 15 residues. The V gene's germline CDR1 is MGHRA and CDR2 YSYEKL. V shed 3 bases and J 0 bases; nucleotides not matched to a gene: 4. CDR3 coding DNA: TGCGCCAGCAGCCAGGTACTAGCGGACTCCTACGAGCAGTACTTC. This sequence encodes CASSQVLADSYEQYF.

A single count supports this clone. V and J are TRBV7-9 and TRBJ2-7, with D possibly TRBD2 on 5 matching bases. The CDR3 has 13 amino acids. Trimming took 1 base from V and 7 from J, leaving 11 bases between them. CDR1 and CDR2 (germline): SEHNR, FQNEAQ (reference sequence). The CDR3 DNA reads as TGTGCCAGCAGCTTAGAGTCTAGCCAAGAGCAGTACTTC. Its translation is CASSLESSQEQYF. The whole variable domain, filled in from reference TRBV7-9 and TRBJ2-7, reads DTGVSQNPRHKITKRGQNVTFRCDPISEHNRLYWYRQTLGQGPEFLTYFQNEAQLEKSRLLSDRFSAERPKGSFSTLEIQRTEQGDSAMYLCASSLESSQEQYFGPGTRLTVT.

CDR3 coding DNA: TGTGCCAGCAGCTTGACTAGCGGAGACTACAATGAGCAGTTCTTC. It specifies CASSLTSGDYNEQFF. The chain joins TRBV5-4 to TRBJ2-1; 8 bases are a match to TRBD2. J lost 3 bases, V lost 1 base, and 3 bases had no gene match. There are 15 residues in the CDR3. The germline gives CDR1 SGHNT, CDR2 YYREEE (reference sequence).

This chain links TRBV28 with TRBJ1-2, with 9 bases fitting TRBD1. Germline values: CDR1 MDHEN, CDR2 SYDVKM. V gave up 10 bases and J gave up 0 bases; unmatched junction bases: 15. There are 17 residues in the CDR3. CDR3 sequence (DNA): TGTGCCATCCATCCCTACCCCCGGGACAGGGCTAACTATGGCTACACCTTC. Amino acid sequence: CAIHPYPRDRANYGYTF.

The chain is built from TRBV19 and TRBJ1-1; D is unresolved. Germline V gene sequence: CDR1 LNHDA, CDR2 SQIVND (reference sequence). This CDR3 contains 14 residues. With 5 bases removed from V and 0 bases from J, the gap between germline ends came to 10 bases. CDR3 residues: CASSDIGLNTEAFF. CDR3 bases: TGTGCCAGTAGTGATATTGGACTGAACACTGAAGCTTTCTTT.

The CDR3 reads CASSLGTSPHGDTQYF. CDR3 DNA: TGTGCCAGCAGTTTGGGGACTAGTCCCCATGGGGATACGCAGTATTTT. The rearrangement uses TRBV27 and TRBJ2-3, with 8 bases lining up with TRBD2. The CDR3 is 16 residues long. The V gene's germline CDR1 is MNHEY and CDR2 SMNVEV (reference sequence). V was pared by 3 bases and J by 6 bases, with 11 bases of the junction left unmatched.

With regard to this clone: This sample includes further DNA sequences coding for the same CDR3. The CDR3 sequence: CASSLGAGADTQYF. In DNA form, the CDR3 reads TGTGCCAGCAGCTTAGGAGCGGGGGCGGATACGCAGTATTTT. The chain combines TRBV11-2 with TRBJ2-3, with 8 bases fitting TRBD2. The junction had 3 bases not matched to a gene; V was cut back by 1 base and J by 6 bases. Germline CDR1 SGHAT, CDR2 FQNNGV. The CDR3 sequence is 14 residues long.

This sequence joins TRBV4-1 and TRBJ1-2, with D unresolved. Germline V gene sequence: CDR1 MGHRA, CDR2 YSYEKL. V lost 0 bases, J lost 4 bases, and 12 bases lay in between. This CDR3 is 15 amino acids long. CDR3 nucleotides: TGCGCCAGCAGCCAAGATCCCGGGATTACCTATGGCTACACCTTC. Its translation is CASSQDPGITYGYTF.

The chain joins TRBV7-9 to TRBJ2-1, with a weak D call TRBD1 (6 bases). The CDR3 spans 16 residues. CDR1 is SEHNR and CDR2 is FQNEAQ in the germline V gene (reference sequence). V shed 3 bases and J shed 0 bases, with 12 bases lying between them. CDR3 bases: TGTGCCAGCAGCTTTAACAGGGAGAGCTCCTACAATGAGCAGTTCTTC. As protein: CASSFNRESSYNEQFF.

V is TRBV4-1 and J is TRBJ2-7; D unresolved. V was pared by 1 base and J by 0 bases, with 10 bases between. This CDR3 is built from 15 residues. The germline gives CDR1 MGHRA, CDR2 YSYEKL. The CDR3 loop is CASSQVTKSSYEQYF. The CDR3 DNA follows: TGCGCCAGCAGCCAAGTGACAAAGAGCTCCTACGAGCAGTACTTC.

CDR3: CSGLTGFGYTF. The CDR3 nucleotides read TGCAGCGGTCTGACAGGGTTCGGCTACACCTTC. V usage is TRBV29-1 and J usage is TRBJ1-2; TRBD1 aligns across 7 bases. CDR1 is SQVTM, CDR2 ANQGSEA, per germline. V gave up 7 bases and J gave up 8 bases; unmatched junction bases: 7. The CDR3 is 11 residues long.

CDR3 DNA sequence: TGTGCCAGCAGTTACTCGGAGTGGTGGGACAAAGAGACCCAGTACTTC. It yields the protein CASSYSEWWDKETQYF. The gene calls are TRBV6-5 and TRBJ2-5, with TRBD1 as a possible D gene (6 bases). Trimming stripped 0 bases from V and 3 bases from J, with 14 bases between. The CDR3 has 16 residues. CDR1 is MNHEY and CDR2 is SVGAGI in the germline V gene.